The 20 T cell receptor beta chains below were found in one sample sequenced in a study of cytomegalovirus exposure and HLA in healthy donors. The PCR was carried out with 60 Vbeta primers and 13 Jbeta primers. Here immunoSEQ multiplex PCR was the method, and the copy in TCRdb shows in-frame clones only, minus some. The sample comprises about 130,000 clones, roughly 80% of which are singletons, and around 2% rests with the top ten. The sequenced sample was PBMCs. The receptors stem from a man younger than 45 in good health and CMV-seronegative.

This clone was detected only a few times. This rearrangement joins TRBV7-9 to TRBJ2-7; 9 bases match TRBD1. The germline gives CDR1 SEHNR, CDR2 FQNEAQ (reference sequence). This CDR3 comprises 12 residues. Trimming removed 4 bases from V and 10 bases from J; junction bases left unmatched: 5. The DNA for the CDR3 is TGTGCCAGCAGCTCGACAGGGGGGGCTCAGTACTTC. Protein product: CASSSTGGAQYF.

This chain joins TRBV9 and TRBJ1-2; perhaps TRBD1 as D (5 bases). Trimming took 5 bases from V and 3 from J, leaving 14 bases between them. The CDR3 covers 14 residues. CDR1 is SGDLS and CDR2 is YYNGEE in the germline V gene. CDR3 loop: CASRGHQADYGYTF. As DNA, the CDR3 is TGTGCCAGCAGAGGACATCAGGCTGACTATGGCTACACCTTC. Looking up the rest from reference TRBV9 and TRBJ1-2 gives the full variable domain: DSGVTQTPKHLITATGQRVTLRCSPRSGDLSVYWYQQSLDQGLQFLIQYYNGEERAKGNILERFSAQQFPDLHSELNLSSLELGDSALYFCASRGHQADYGYTFGSGTRLTVV.

On this clone: Within the sample, other DNA sequences also encode this same CDR3. This rearrangement joins TRBV7-2 to TRBJ2-1; TRBD2 aligns across 11 bases. V was clipped by 2 bases and J by 3 bases; unmatched bases: 0. Germline CDR1 reads SGHTA; CDR2 reads FQGNSA. CDR3 length: 15 amino acids. CDR3 bases: TGTGCCAGCAGCTTACTAGCGGGAGGCTACAATGAGCAGTTCTTC. As protein: CASSLLAGGYNEQFF.

The rearrangement joins TRBV30 to TRBJ2-1; TRBD2 matches 14 bases. With 4 bases clipped from V and 8 bases from J, the junction kept 7 bases outside the gene matches. The V gene's germline CDR1 is GTSNPN and CDR2 SVGIG (reference sequence). The CDR3 is made up of 15 amino acids. CDR3 in DNA: TGTGCCTGGACCAGGACTAGCGGGAGGAGTGATGAGCAGTTCTTC. Translating it yields CAWTRTSGRSDEQFF.

This clone was counted only a few times. The chain combines TRBV7-3 with TRBJ2-7, with 8 bases identical to TRBD2. The CDR3 is 16 residues long. Germline V lookup: CDR1 SGHTA, CDR2 FQGTGA. V was pared by 5 bases and J by 5 bases, with 14 bases of the junction left unmatched. CDR3 in DNA: TGTGCCAGCAGCCCCCAGGGTAGCGGGAACGTGAACGAGCAGTACTTC. Protein product: CASSPQGSGNVNEQYF.

This rearrangement joins TRBV7-6 to TRBJ2-5, with 7 bases that match TRBD2. The V segment lost 4 bases and the J segment 7 bases; nucleotides outside the gene matches: 9. The germline V gene has CDR1 SGHVS and CDR2 FNYEAQ. The CDR3 runs to 14 residues. CDR3 loop: CASSSNGLVGTQYF. Here the CDR3 DNA reads TGTGCCAGCAGCTCCAATGGACTAGTAGGGACCCAGTACTTC.

This chain uses TRBV19 with TRBJ2-7; D unresolved. The CDR3 covers 13 residues. Trimming cost V 5 bases and J 2 bases, with 10 bases left between them. CDR1 is LNHDA and CDR2 is SQIVND in the germline V gene (reference sequence). The CDR3 spells CASSPGFTYEQYF. CDR3 DNA: TGTGCCAGTAGTCCCGGGTTTACCTACGAGCAGTACTTC.

J is TRBJ1-4 and V is TRBV6-1, with a tentative D call TRBD1 (6 bases). V lost 6 bases and J lost 7, with 12 bases in between. CDR1 MNHNS and CDR2 SASEGT come from the germline V gene. This CDR3 is 13 amino acids long. CDR3 nucleotide sequence: TGTGCCAGCAGAGATTGGACAGTTGAAAAACTGTTTTTT. Protein product: CASRDWTVEKLFF.

V gene TRBV19 combines with J gene TRBJ2-4; 12 bases line up with TRBD2. After removal of 6 bases from V and 6 bases from J, the junction contained 12 bases not matched to a gene. The CDR3 extends over 17 amino acids. Germline V lookup: CDR1 LNHDA, CDR2 SQIVND (reference sequence). The CDR3 loop reads CASSPPGLAGGGNIQYF. CDR3 coding DNA: TGTGCCAGTAGCCCCCCGGGCCTAGCGGGAGGGGGAAACATTCAGTACTTC.

This sequence joins TRBV27 and TRBJ2-1, with 8 bases lining up with TRBD2. Germline values: CDR1 MNHEY, CDR2 SMNVEV (reference sequence). J gave up 7 bases and V 5 bases, and 7 bases lay outside the gene matches. The CDR3 is 14 residues long. The chain's CDR3 is CASSPARGGNEQFF. The CDR3 DNA reads as TGTGCCAGCAGTCCCGCTCGGGGGGGGAATGAGCAGTTCTTC.

V is TRBV19 and J is TRBJ1-5, with D hard to call. Germline assignment: CDR1 LNHDA and CDR2 SQIVND (reference sequence). This CDR3 is built from 15 residues. The V end lost 5 bases, the J end lost 7 bases, and 18 bases lay between the germline ends. The CDR3 region is CASSPRLRGNQPQHF. In nucleotides, the CDR3 is TGTGCCAGTAGTCCTCGCCTGCGGGGTAACCAGCCCCAGCATTTT. Looking up the rest from reference TRBV19 and TRBJ1-5 gives the full variable domain: DGGITQSPKYLFRKEGQNVTLSCEQNLNHDAMYWYRQDPGQGLRLIYYSQIVNDFQKGDIAEGYSVSREKKESFPLTVTSAQKNPTAFYLCASSPRLRGNQPQHFGDGTRLSIL.

This clone occurred once. Mismatch with germline at one junction end may stem from a read error. This chain connects TRBV5-4 to TRBJ2-7; possible D gene TRBD1, 6 bases. This CDR3 region has 15 residues. Germline loops: CDR1 SGHNT, CDR2 YYREEE (reference sequence). The CDR3 coding sequence is TGCGGAATGGGAAGGGGGAATCGGAATTTCTACGAGCAGTACTTC. Translating gives CGMGRGNRNFYEQYF.

This clone was counted a single time. The J gene is TRBJ1-5, the V gene TRBV6-1; 9 bases agree with TRBD1. The CDR3 contains 15 residues. V lost 5 bases and J lost 10; bases outside the gene matches: 12. Germline V gives CDR1 MNHNS, CDR2 SASEGT. This CDR3 is CASSLGQGRVEPQHF. DNA of the CDR3: TGTGCCAGCAGTTTGGGACAGGGCAGGGTCGAACCCCAGCATTTT.

This clone was counted only a few times. The CDR3 DNA reads TGTGCCAGCAGTGGGGCCGGGACTTCTCGCACAGATACGCAGTATTTT. It specifies CASSGAGTSRTDTQYF. V is TRBV2 and J is TRBJ2-3; D is possibly TRBD2 (6 bases). Germline loops: CDR1 SNHLY, CDR2 FYNNEI. Deletions cut 4 bases from V and 1 base from J, with 15 bases between. This CDR3 is 16 amino acids long. Variable domain in full (rest from reference TRBV2 and TRBJ2-3): EPEVTQTPSHQVTQMGQEVILRCVPISNHLYFYWYRQILGQKVEFLVSFYNNEISEKSEIFDDQFSVERPDGSNFTLKIRSTKLEDSAMYFCASSGAGTSRTDTQYFGPGTRLTVL.

This chain joins TRBV10-3 and TRBJ2-2; 11 bases are a match to TRBD2. CDR1 and CDR2 from the germline V gene are ENHRY and SYGVKD. This CDR3 spans 15 amino acids. J lost 4 bases, V lost 8 bases, and 6 bases had no gene match. The CDR3 here is CAIGGTSGVTGELFF. CDR3 coding DNA: TGTGCCATCGGGGGGACTAGCGGAGTCACCGGGGAGCTGTTTTTT.

This clone was detected a few times. The chain couples TRBV11-3 to TRBJ1-1; the match to TRBD1 covers 7 bases. J lost 5 bases, V lost 0 bases, and 3 bases had no gene match. CDR3 length: 14 amino acids. The germline gives CDR1 SGHNT, CDR2 YENEEA. The CDR3: CASSLEQGLTEAFF. The CDR3, as DNA: TGTGCCAGCAGCTTAGAACAGGGGTTGACTGAAGCTTTCTTT. The variable domain in full, with the rest retrieved from reference TRBV11-3 and TRBJ1-1, is EAGVVQSPRYKIIEKKQPVAFWCNPISGHNTLYWYLQNLGQGPELLIRYENEEAVDDSQLPKDRFSAERLKGVDSTLKIQPAELGDSAVYLCASSLEQGLTEAFFGQGTRLTVV.

The chain employs TRBV28 and TRBJ2-7; tentatively, D is TRBD1 (6 bases). The V gene's germline CDR1 is MDHEN and CDR2 SYDVKM. V was clipped by 6 bases and J by 2 bases, with 14 bases between them. The CDR3 sequence is 14 residues long. CDR3 residues: CASRESGATYEQYF. Here the CDR3 DNA reads TGTGCCAGCAGGGAGTCAGGGGCGACCTACGAGCAGTACTTC.

This clone was counted only a few times. The V and J genes are TRBV7-2 and TRBJ2-7, with 8 bases lining up with TRBD2. Trimming cost V 5 bases and J 4 bases; bases outside gene matches: 13. This CDR3 comprises 16 residues. Per germline, CDR1 SGHTA and CDR2 FQGNSA. CDR3 sequence (DNA): TGTGCCAGCAGCGTAGTGGGAGCGGGAGTGGCGTACGAGCAGTACTTC. It specifies CASSVVGAGVAYEQYF.

V usage is TRBV28 and J usage is TRBJ2-7; maybe TRBD2 (6 bases). V lost 3 bases to trimming and J lost 7 bases, with 10 bases between them. The germline V gene encodes CDR1 MDHEN and CDR2 SYDVKM. CDR3 length: 12 amino acids. The CDR3 DNA follows: TGTGCCAGCAGTTTTGTGGCGGGGGAGCAGTACTTC. Protein sequence: CASSFVAGEQYF.

This chain uses TRBV5-1 with TRBJ2-7; TRBD2 matches at 7 bases. The V gene's germline CDR1 is SGHRS and CDR2 YFSETQ. V dropped 0 bases and J dropped 3; count of bases not matched to a gene: 9. The CDR3 extends over 16 amino acids. The CDR3 reads CASSLGGSSGGYEQYF. CDR3 in DNA: TGCGCCAGCAGCTTGGGGGGGTCTAGCGGAGGCTACGAGCAGTACTTC.